The 32 T cell receptor beta chains in this list originate from one sample, sequenced in a study of blood T cell repertoires in COVID-19. Measured with immunoSEQ multiplex PCR; TCRdb has only the in-frame clones, and not every one. The table shows roughly 250,000 clones, with around 89% occurring only once. Material for sequencing was PBMCs or T cells enriched from blood (not recorded which). The receptors shown here come from a man aged 35-49 years who had recovered from COVID-19.

The chain is built from TRBV29-1 and TRBJ1-1, with D possibly being TRBD1 (6 bases). Germline V CDR1 and CDR2: SQVTM, ANQGSEA. The V and J ends lost 6 bases and 1 base respectively, with 21 bases between them. CDR3 length: 16 residues. This chain's CDR3 is CSVFRDTVAENTEAFF. Written as DNA, the CDR3 is TGCAGCGTCTTTCGGGACACAGTGGCCGAGAACACTGAAGCTTTCTTT.

As concerns this clone: Other DNA sequences in this specimen translate into the identical CDR3. This chain uses TRBV28 with TRBJ1-2; 7 positions match TRBD1. CDR3 length: 13 residues. The V gene end was trimmed by 8 bases and the J gene end by 2 bases; junction bases not matched to a gene: 5. The germline gives CDR1 MDHEN, CDR2 SYDVKM. CDR3 DNA: TGTGCCAGCTCCCTGGGACAGAACTATGGCTACACCTTC. Protein product: CASSLGQNYGYTF.

This chain connects TRBV19 to TRBJ2-7; no clear D gene. Trimming cost V 0 bases and J 2 bases, with 5 bases left between them. The CDR3 covers 13 residues. Germline V gene sequence: CDR1 LNHDA, CDR2 SQIVND (reference sequence). CDR3 bases: TGTGCCAGTAGTATAGAGACAACCTACGAGCAGTACTTC. This translates into CASSIETTYEQYF.

This clone was counted only a few times. The CDR3 loop is CASSFATSGIPSLTEQYF. For the CDR3, the DNA is TGTGCCAGCAGTTTCGCGACTAGCGGGATTCCCTCCCTCACGGAGCAGTACTTC. The J gene is TRBJ2-7, the V gene TRBV28; 11 bases are a match to TRBD2. Trimming cost V 3 bases and J 7 bases; bases outside gene matches: 17. The CDR3 contains 18 residues. Per germline, CDR1 MDHEN and CDR2 SYDVKM.

The rearrangement links TRBV29-1 to TRBJ1-1; TRBD1 might be the D (6 bases). V lost 6 bases, J lost 4 bases, and 18 bases lay in between. CDR1 is SQVTM and CDR2 is ANQGSEA in the germline V gene. The CDR3 runs 14 residues. The CDR3 DNA reads as TGCAGCGTAAGCTTCGGGGGGCTTGCCACTGAAGCTTTCTTT. This gives the protein CSVSFGGLATEAFF.

The chain is built from TRBV2 and TRBJ2-7; TRBD2 matches at 8 bases. This CDR3 comprises 14 residues. Losses at the gene ends were 4 bases for V and 2 bases for J; bases not matched to a gene: 4. The germline CDR1 and CDR2 sequences are SNHLY and FYNNEI. In nucleotides, the CDR3 is TGTGCCAGCAGTGCCGGGACTAGAACCTACGAGCAGTACTTC. This encodes CASSAGTRTYEQYF.

This clone has only one observation. The V call is TRBV19, the J call TRBJ1-1; 9 bases are a match to TRBD1. The J segment lost 0 bases and the V segment lost 5 bases, leaving 7 bases of the junction unmatched. The CDR3 runs 16 residues. Per germline, CDR1 LNHDA and CDR2 SQIVND (reference sequence). CDR3 DNA sequence: TGTGCCAGTAGTCCCCGGACAGGGGACATGAACACTGAAGCTTTCTTT. Amino acid sequence: CASSPRTGDMNTEAFF.

This chain connects TRBV11-2 to TRBJ2-7; 10 bases match TRBD2. The CDR3 covers 16 residues. V was clipped by 5 bases and J by 5 bases; unmatched bases: 12. Germline V lookup: CDR1 SGHAT, CDR2 FQNNGV. The CDR3 region has the DNA TGTGCCAGCAGCCGCACTATACTAGCGGGAATCGACGAGCAGTACTTC. This sequence encodes CASSRTILAGIDEQYF.

The chain recombines TRBV12-1 with TRBJ1-2; TRBD1, the table's D call, lacks a check against the DNA. TRBV12-1 is a pseudogene segment. There are 13 residues in the CDR3. This CDR3 is CASSLERGCGYTF. The CDR3 DNA reads as TGTGCCAGCAGCCTAGAAAGGGGATGCGGCTACACCTTC.

The chain has TRBV18 and TRBJ1-2; tentative D call: TRBD1 (5 bases). The CDR3 consists of 14 residues. Looked up from germline, CDR1 is KGHSH and CDR2 is LQKENI. The V and J ends lost 1 base and 6 bases respectively, with 12 bases between them. The CDR3 DNA sequence: TGTGCCAGCTCACCACGCCGACAGTCTGATGGCTACACCTTC. Translating it yields CASSPRRQSDGYTF.

This clone was detected once. DNA of the CDR3: TGTGCCAGCAGCAGACTAGCGGGGGGGACAGATACGCAGTATTTT. Its protein is CASSRLAGGTDTQYF. The J gene is TRBJ2-3, the V gene TRBV21-1; the D segment call TRBD2 is taken from the table without a DNA check. TRBV21-1 is a documented pseudogene. The CDR3 runs 15 residues.

This clone was recorded only once. The chain recombines TRBV7-9 with TRBJ2-2; TRBD2 is a possible D gene (6 bases). V dropped 3 bases and J dropped 4 bases, with 12 bases sitting between them. Per germline, CDR1 SEHNR and CDR2 FQNEAQ (reference sequence). The CDR3 is 15 amino acids. The CDR3 protein is CASSFIGGATGELFF. In DNA, the CDR3 is TGTGCCAGCAGCTTTATCGGGGGTGCCACCGGGGAGCTGTTTTTT.

The CDR3: CASSEWHSGANVLTF. The DNA of the CDR3 is TGCGCCAGCAGTGAATGGCACTCTGGGGCCAACGTCCTGACTTTC. The chain links TRBV10-2 to TRBJ2-6, with D hard to call. CDR3 length equals 15 residues. In germline, CDR1 is WSHSY, CDR2 SAAADI. V dropped 3 bases and J dropped 0 bases, with 6 bases sitting between them.

The chain couples TRBV12-3 or TRBV12-4 to TRBJ1-2; no firm D call. V was cut by 3 bases and J by 4 bases, with 9 bases left in between. CDR3 size: 13 residues. For the CDR3, the DNA is TGTGCCAGCAGTTTGGGAGGGCCCTATGGCTACACCTTC. This translates into CASSLGGPYGYTF.

The chain couples TRBV19 to TRBJ2-7; 7 nucleotides align to TRBD1. Germline V CDR1 and CDR2: LNHDA, SQIVND (reference sequence). The ends lost 5 bases at V and 2 bases at J; junction bases unmatched: 9. The CDR3 consists of 15 residues. The CDR3 DNA is TGTGCCAGTAGTCCACGACAGGGCGTGACCTACGAGCAGTACTTC. It codes for CASSPRQGVTYEQYF.

This rearrangement joins TRBV11-2 to TRBJ2-7, with 9 bases identical to TRBD2. The germline V gene has CDR1 SGHAT and CDR2 FQNNGV. The CDR3 length is 14 residues. Losses at the gene ends were 1 base for V and 5 bases for J; bases not matched to a gene: 3. The CDR3, as DNA: TGTGCCAGCAGCTTAGCTAGCGGGGCCCACGAGCAGTACTTC. Its protein product is CASSLASGAHEQYF.

This clone has only a few counts. This rearrangement joins TRBV25-1 to TRBJ2-1; unclear D gene. V dropped 4 bases and J dropped 4 bases, with 17 bases sitting between them. The CDR3 has 16 residues. Germline V gene sequence: CDR1 MGHDK, CDR2 SYGVNS. CDR3 protein: CASSGKNSSRYNEQFF. The CDR3 bases are TGTGCCAGCAGTGGCAAAAATTCCTCGCGATACAATGAGCAGTTCTTC.

The genes are TRBV10-3 and TRBJ2-1; TRBD1 matches 7 bases. The CDR3 is 14 residues long. Germline V gene lookup returns CDR1 ENHRY and CDR2 SYGVKD. V was pared by 9 bases and J by 4 bases, with 9 bases of the junction left unmatched. This chain's CDR3 is CAIMQTGDYNEQFF. The CDR3 DNA reads TGTGCCATTATGCAAACAGGGGATTACAATGAGCAGTTCTTC.

The chain combines TRBV7-3 with TRBJ2-7; a weak D match, TRBD1 (6 bases). V lost 5 bases, J lost 2 bases, and 16 bases lay in between. Germline values: CDR1 SGHTA, CDR2 FQGTGA. This CDR3 has 15 amino acids. CDR3 loop: CASSPIPGQTYEQYF. The CDR3, as DNA: TGTGCCAGCAGCCCAATTCCGGGACAAACCTACGAGCAGTACTTC.

The rearrangement links TRBV21-1 to TRBJ1-2; TRBD1, the table's D call, lacks a check against the DNA. TRBV21-1 is flagged as a pseudogene. The length of the CDR3 is 23 residues. The CDR3 DNA is TGTGCCAGCAGCAAAGACAGGGGGCGCTGGGGCTGGGCATTTAGGGATGTAGGATATGGCTACACCTTC. This codes for CASSKDRGRWGWAFRDVGYGYTF.

The rearrangement joins TRBV21-1 to TRBJ2-2; the DNA was not compared with TRBD2, the D call given in the table. TRBV21-1 is listed as a pseudogene. The CDR3 contains 13 residues. This CDR3 reads CASSKAMSGELFF. The CDR3 region has the DNA TGTGCCAGCAGCAAAGCAATGAGCGGGGAGCTGTTTTTT.

V is TRBV27 and J is TRBJ1-1; D not resolved. V was cut by 3 bases and J by 0 bases, with 11 bases left in between. Per the germline V gene, CDR1 is MNHEY and CDR2 is SMNVEV (reference sequence). The CDR3 is made up of 15 amino acids. The CDR3 region is CASSLTPGVNTEAFF. The CDR3 DNA follows: TGTGCCAGCAGTTTGACCCCCGGGGTGAACACTGAAGCTTTCTTT.

This clone was found once. J is TRBJ2-3 and V is TRBV12-3 or TRBV12-4; D gene uncertain. Between the trimmed V and J ends, which lost 6 bases and 0 bases, there was a span of 7 bases. There are 13 residues in the CDR3. CDR3 sequence: CASSLGSTDTQYF. The CDR3 DNA reads TGTGCCAGCAGCTTGGGCAGCACAGATACGCAGTATTTT.

This clone showed up just a few times. The CDR3: CASSRSTGGVQPQHF. The CDR3 coding sequence is TGTGCCAGCAGCCGCTCTACAGGGGGCGTTCAGCCCCAGCATTTT. The gene calls are TRBV27 and TRBJ1-5; 9 bases align to TRBD1. The CDR3 has 15 amino acids. The V gene's germline CDR1 is MNHEY and CDR2 SMNVEV (reference sequence). V was pared by 6 bases and J by 6 bases, with 9 bases of the junction left unmatched.

The V gene is TRBV5-1, the J gene TRBJ1-5; D may be TRBD1 (5 bases). This CDR3 region has 14 residues. Trimming shortened V by 4 bases and J by 2 bases, and 10 bases separated the two germline ends. Germline assignment: CDR1 SGHRS and CDR2 YFSETQ. The CDR3 sequence is CASSPGWGNQPQHF. As DNA, the CDR3 is TGCGCCAGCAGCCCAGGGTGGGGCAATCAGCCCCAGCATTTT.

The chain has TRBV7-2 and TRBJ1-1; 7 bases align to TRBD1. The CDR3 consists of 16 residues. The germline V gene has CDR1 SGHTA and CDR2 FQGNSA. Trimming removed 7 bases from V and 0 bases from J; junction bases left unmatched: 11. CDR3 amino acids: CASKSLGGAVNTEAFF. The CDR3 region has the DNA TGTGCCAGCAAATCCTTAGGGGGCGCGGTGAACACTGAAGCTTTCTTT. The whole variable domain, remainder taken from reference TRBV7-2 and TRBJ1-1, is GAGVSQSPSNKVTEKGKDVELRCDPISGHTALYWYRQSLGQGLEFLIYFQGNSAPDKSGLPSDRFSAERTGGSVSTLTIQRTQQEDSAVYLCASKSLGGAVNTEAFFGQGTRLTVV.

J is TRBJ2-7 and V is TRBV19; weak D call: TRBD2 (5 bases). The CDR3 covers 14 residues. The germline V gene has CDR1 LNHDA and CDR2 SQIVND (reference sequence). Trimming took off 3 bases at V and 2 bases at J, with 11 bases between the two ends. CDR3 in amino acids: CASSIRGSPYEQYF. Written as DNA, the CDR3 is TGTGCCAGTAGTATCCGGGGATCCCCCTACGAGCAGTACTTC.

The chain links TRBV28 to TRBJ1-5; 8 bases map to TRBD1. The CDR3 spans 14 residues. The V gene end was trimmed by 1 base and the J gene end by 6 bases; junction bases not matched to a gene: 2. Germline V gene data show CDR1 as MDHEN and CDR2 as SYDVKM. The CDR3 region is CASSLYRGSQPQHF. The CDR3 DNA reads as TGTGCCAGCAGTTTATACAGGGGGAGTCAGCCCCAGCATTTT.

The chain couples TRBV7-9 to TRBJ2-3; 8 nucleotides align to TRBD2. The CDR3 length is 17 residues. Germline-derived CDR1 and CDR2 are SEHNR and FQNEAQ (reference sequence). The V gene end was trimmed by 6 bases and the J gene end by 1 base; junction bases not matched to a gene: 12. CDR3 nucleotide sequence: TGTGCCAGCAGACCCCCGGGGCGGGAGGATGGCACAGATACGCAGTATTTT. This codes for CASRPPGREDGTDTQYF.

The rearrangement joins TRBV5-5 to TRBJ2-3; D uncertain. The CDR3 is 13 residues long. Germline assignment: CDR1 SGHKS and CDR2 YYEKEE (reference sequence). The ends were cut back, 0 bases at V and 3 bases at J, with 5 bases in the middle. The CDR3 region is CASSLDSTDTQYF. DNA for the CDR3: TGTGCCAGCAGCTTGGACTCGACAGATACGCAGTATTTT.

Written as DNA, the CDR3 is TGCGCCAGCAGCCGGGAAGGCGGTAGCGGGAGTCTCAATGAGCAGTTCTTC. This gives the protein CASSREGGSGSLNEQFF. V gene TRBV4-3 combines with J gene TRBJ2-1; TRBD2 aligns across 9 bases. Germline assignment: CDR1 LGHNA and CDR2 YSLEER. With V trimmed by 4 bases and J by 6 bases, 13 bases remained unmatched. CDR3 length: 17 amino acids.

This clone is a singleton in its sample. The V call is TRBV2, the J call TRBJ1-2; D is ambiguous. The germline V and J ends were trimmed by 3 bases and 8 bases, with 13 bases remaining between them. This CDR3 comprises 13 residues. Per the germline V gene, CDR1 is SNHLY and CDR2 is FYNNEI. The CDR3 DNA is TGTGCCAGCAGTGACCGGACTGGGCAGGGCTACACCTTC. It codes for CASSDRTGQGYTF.